This T cell receptor (beta chain) was retrieved from a study of blood T cell repertoires in COVID-19. Profiled with immunoSEQ multiplex PCR; TCRdb holds only in-frame clones, not every one. The sample includes just over 65,000 clones, over 85% of them seen just once. This clone was seen only once. The sequence was obtained from a man aged 55 to 70 with acute or convalescent COVID-19. Sequenced input: peripheral blood.

The chain's CDR3 is CASSLGGTGGYSPLHF. The CDR3 DNA is TGCGCCAGCAGCTTGGGTGGGACAGGGGGCTACTCACCCCTCCACTTT. The chain has TRBV5-1 and TRBJ1-6; TRBD1 matches at 12 bases. Germline V lookup: CDR1 SGHRS, CDR2 YFSETQ. CDR3 length: 16 amino acids. Unmatched junction bases numbered 5, after V lost 0 bases and J lost 10 bases.